The 21 T cell receptor beta chains presented below share a single source sample, sequenced in a study of T cells in women clearing cervical HPV infection. The protocol was immunoSEQ multiplex PCR, while the TCRdb copy is restricted to in-frame clones and leaves out a portion. The listing records about 35,000 clones. The sample was blood buffy coat. The receptors originated from a woman between 18 and 69 years old with a cervical HPV16 infection that either progressed to CIN3+ or cleared (not recorded which).

To note about this clone: The CDR3 end falls 3 residues outside the read, so it is completed with the germline J gene. This chain connects TRBV19 to TRBJ2-5; D is perhaps TRBD2 (5 bases). The length of the CDR3 is 19 residues. Trimming removed 3 bases at V and 5 bases at J, with 28 bases between. Germline values: CDR1 LNHDA, CDR2 SQIVND (reference sequence). The CDR3 loop is CASSISPRGVSRTRETQYF. The sequenced CDR3 bases are TGTGCCAGTAGTATTAGCCCCCGGGGAGTCTCAAGGACCCGTGAGACC.

About this clone: The sequenced fragment ends 3 residues before the CDR3 boundary, so the rest is inferred from the germline J gene. V gene TRBV7-3 combines with J gene TRBJ1-2, with D uncertain. There are 12 residues in the CDR3. CDR1 is SGHTA, CDR2 FQGTGA, per germline. The CDR3 sequence: CASSPNRDTYTF. CDR3 DNA (partial): TGTGCCAGCAGCCCAAATAGAGATACC.

For this clone: The read halts 3 residues ahead of the CDR3 end, with the missing end drawn from the germline J gene. The J gene is TRBJ2-7, the V gene TRBV12-3 or TRBV12-4; 7 nucleotides match TRBD1. Trimming removed 8 bases from V and 5 bases from J; junction bases left unmatched: 9. The CDR3 sequence is 13 residues long. The CDR3 loop is CASGRQGGNEQYF. CDR3 DNA (partial): TGTGCCAGCGGCCGACAGGGCGGAAACGAG.

Turning to this clone: The CDR3 goes on 3 residues after the read ends, and that part is filled in from the germline J gene. The chain recombines TRBV20-1 with TRBJ1-4; D is unresolved. This CDR3 is 13 amino acids long. Germline lookup yields CDR1 DFQATT and CDR2 SNEGSKA (reference sequence). Partial CDR3 DNA: TGCAGTGCTAGGTCGAGGTTATTGTCACCA. It encodes CSARSRLLSP. The entire CDR3 protein reads CSARSRLLSPLFF.

On this clone: The read halts 3 residues ahead of the CDR3 end, with the missing end drawn from the germline J gene. The chain uses TRBV7-2 and TRBJ1-4; D is unclear. This CDR3 contains 14 residues. Between the trimmed V and J ends, which lost 5 bases and 3 bases, there was a span of 10 bases. Germline loops: CDR1 SGHTA, CDR2 FQGNSA. This CDR3 is CASSRDISNEKLFF. The sequenced CDR3 bases are TGTGCCAGCAGCCGAGACATATCTAATGAAAAA. The full variable domain, rest sourced from reference TRBV7-2 and TRBJ1-4, is GAGVSQSPSNKVTEKGKDVELRCDPISGHTALYWYRQSLGQGLEFLIYFQGNSAPDKSGLPSDRFSAERTGGSVSTLTIQRTQQEDSAVYLCASSRDISNEKLFFGSGTQLSVL.

Notes on this clone: Read coverage stops 3 residues before the CDR3 terminus; the germline J gene supplies the remainder. This rearrangement joins TRBV14 to TRBJ2-5, with 10 positions matching TRBD2. The ends lost 5 bases at V and 2 bases at J; junction bases unmatched: 5. The CDR3 extends over 15 amino acids. Germline V gene lookup returns CDR1 SGHDN and CDR2 FVKESK. CDR3 bases read: TGTGCCAGCAGCAACCAACTAGCGGGGCAAGAGACC. Translation gives CASSNQLAGQET. The full-length CDR3 reads as CASSNQLAGQETQYF.

Concerning this clone itself: The CDR3 is cut off 3 residues early in the read; its end comes from the germline J gene. The chain has TRBV7-2 and TRBJ1-2, with 9 bases fitting TRBD1. The CDR3 totals 15 residues. CDR1 and CDR2 from the germline V gene are SGHTA and FQGNSA. CDR3 sequence: CASSFGTGLFYDYTF. The covered CDR3 bases are TGTGCCAGCAGCTTTGGGACAGGGCTTTTCTACGAC. The whole variable domain, remainder taken from reference TRBV7-2 and TRBJ1-2, is GAGVSQSPSNKVTEKGKDVELRCDPISGHTALYWYRQSLGQGLEFLIYFQGNSAPDKSGLPSDRFSAERTGGSVSTLTIQRTQQEDSAVYLCASSFGTGLFYDYTFGSGTRLTVV.

A word on this clone: The read ends 3 residues before the CDR3 terminus; that terminus is restored from the germline J gene. The chain joins TRBV28 to TRBJ1-4, with D hard to call. Germline V gene lookup returns CDR1 MDHEN and CDR2 SYDVKM. The V end was cut by 2 bases, the J end by 5 bases, with 6 bases between. The CDR3 extends over 13 amino acids. The CDR3: CASSLGQNEKLFF. Incomplete CDR3 DNA: TGTGCCAGCAGTTTAGGGCAGAATGAAAAA.

Worth noting for this clone: The CDR3 extends 3 residues past the end of the read, so its final part is completed from the germline J gene. The rearrangement joins TRBV5-1 to TRBJ2-1; 8 bases agree with TRBD2. Looked up from germline, CDR1 is SGHRS and CDR2 is YFSETQ. J gave up 0 bases and V 5 bases, and 7 bases lay outside the gene matches. The CDR3 runs 16 residues. The CDR3 sequence is CASSPLSGASYNEQFF. The DNA read from the CDR3 is TGCGCCAGCAGTCCACTTAGCGGGGCCTCCTACAATGAG.

In the case of this clone: The read ends 3 residues shy of where the CDR3 ends; the end is completed using the germline J gene. The genes are TRBV5-1 and TRBJ1-2, with 8 bases matching TRBD1. CDR1 and CDR2 from the germline V gene are SGHRS and YFSETQ. The CDR3 consists of 15 residues. The trim removed 2 bases at V and 4 bases at J, leaving 7 bases unmatched. The part of the CDR3 DNA that was read is TGCGCCAGCAGCTTCGACAGGGGAACTGGCTATGGC. As protein: CASSFDRGTGYG. The CDR3, in full, reads CASSFDRGTGYGYTF.

CDR3 sequence reads: CASSPRGVTDTQYF. The CDR3 DNA, read in part, is TGTGCCAGCTCACCTCGAGGGGTCACAGATACG. The chain has TRBV18 and TRBJ2-3; TRBD1 or TRBD2 may be the D gene (5 bases each). The read gets to within 3 residues of the CDR3 end, and the germline J gene fills in the rest. Germline V lookup: CDR1 KGHSH, CDR2 LQKENI. V shed 3 bases and J shed 2 bases, with 9 bases lying between them. The CDR3 spans 14 residues.

Worth noting for this clone: The read finishes 3 residues shy of the CDR3 end, and the germline J gene is used to complete it. The chain uses TRBV10-3 and TRBJ1-2; the match to TRBD1 covers 11 bases. Germline values: CDR1 ENHRY, CDR2 SYGVKD. CDR3 length: 14 residues. V was clipped by 4 bases and J by 7 bases; unmatched bases: 5. The CDR3 loop reads CAISGGQGAFGYTF. Incomplete CDR3 DNA: TGTGCCATCAGTGGCGGACAGGGGGCGTTTGGC.

The CDR3: CASSPRTGGDNEQFF. The covered CDR3 bases are TGCGCCAGCAGCCCAAGGACAGGGGGGGACAATGAG. The chain has TRBV5-1 and TRBJ2-1; 10 bases fit TRBD1. The read terminates 3 residues before the CDR3 end, so the remaining end is supplied by the germline J gene. Germline values: CDR1 SGHRS, CDR2 YFSETQ. The CDR3 runs to 15 residues. The ends lost 4 bases at V and 5 bases at J; junction bases unmatched: 6.

Notes on this clone: The read halts 3 residues ahead of the CDR3 end, with the missing end drawn from the germline J gene. The V call is TRBV10-1, the J call TRBJ2-3; D is uncertain. Trimming took 2 bases from V and 0 from J, leaving 9 bases between them. The germline V gene has CDR1 WNHNN and CDR2 SYGVQD (reference sequence). CDR3 length equals 15 residues. CDR3 DNA (partial): TGCGCCAGCAGTGAGAACAATCCTAGCACAGATACG. Its protein product is CASSENNPSTDT. The whole CDR3 sequence is CASSENNPSTDTQYF.

Details on this clone: The CDR3 end lies 3 residues beyond the end of the read and is filled in from the germline J gene. This chain connects TRBV20-1 to TRBJ1-2; no clear D. CDR3 length: 11 amino acids. Deletions cut 2 bases from V and 7 bases from J, with 8 bases between. CDR1 DFQATT and CDR2 SNEGSKA come from the germline V gene (reference sequence). The covered CDR3 bases are TGCAGTGCTAGAACGGTCGCTGGC. Its protein is CSARTVAG. The entire CDR3 reads CSARTVAGYTF.

Concerning this clone itself: From the germline J gene comes the end of the CDR3, since the read stops 3 residues before it. The chain joins TRBV28 to TRBJ2-7, with 9 bases that match TRBD2. V trimming: 4 bases; J trimming: 4 bases; junction bases outside the gene matches: 8. Germline CDR1 is MDHEN and CDR2 is SYDVKM. The CDR3 loop spans 15 amino acids. The CDR3 DNA, read in part, is TGTGCCAGCAGTTCCTATAGCGGGAGTCCGTACGAG. This gives the protein CASSSYSGSPYE. The whole CDR3 protein is CASSSYSGSPYEQYF.

Note on this clone: The CDR3 end is not reached by the read, which stops 3 residues before it; the germline J gene fills it in. The J gene is TRBJ1-2, the V gene TRBV7-2, with D unresolved. This CDR3 is built from 14 residues. Looked up from germline, CDR1 is SGHTA and CDR2 is FQGNSA. Here the CDR3 reads CASSLGTSFYDYTF. CDR3 DNA (partial): TGTGCCAGCAGCTTAGGGACTAGCTTCTACGAC.

Concerning this clone: The read finishes 3 residues shy of the CDR3 end, and the germline J gene is used to complete it. This chain connects TRBV7-9 to TRBJ2-7; TRBD1 matches at 11 bases. The CDR3 extends over 14 amino acids. V lost 10 bases to trimming and J lost 3 bases; unmatched junction nucleotides: 8. Germline CDR1 SEHNR, CDR2 FQNEAQ (reference sequence). The CDR3 region is CAIKAGTGGYEQYF. CDR3 bases read: TGTGCCATCAAGGCCGGGACAGGGGGCTACGAG.

The covered CDR3 bases are TGCGCCAGCAGCCTTACAGGGGGAACGTATGGC. As protein: CASSLTGGTYG. The whole CDR3 is CASSLTGGTYGYTF. The chain couples TRBV5-1 to TRBJ1-2, with 8 nucleotides matching TRBD1. The CDR3 is cut off 3 residues early in the read; its end comes from the germline J gene. The ends lost 4 bases at V and 5 bases at J; junction bases unmatched: 7. CDR1 is SGHRS and CDR2 is YFSETQ in the germline V gene. The CDR3 totals 14 residues.

Concerning this clone itself: The read falls 3 residues short of the CDR3 end, and the missing part is taken from the germline J gene. The chain couples TRBV19 to TRBJ1-5; a weak D match, TRBD1 (5 bases). Germline lookup yields CDR1 LNHDA and CDR2 SQIVND (reference sequence). The CDR3 runs 14 residues. V gave up 3 bases and J gave up 8 bases, with 14 bases separating them. The sequenced CDR3 bases are TGTGCCAGTAGTATGGGGCACCCGTTTGAGCCC. This gives the protein CASSMGHPFEP. The CDR3 in its entirety is CASSMGHPFEPQHF. The full variable domain, with the rest looked up from reference TRBV19 and TRBJ1-5, is DGGITQSPKYLFRKEGQNVTLSCEQNLNHDAMYWYRQDPGQGLRLIYYSQIVNDFQKGDIAEGYSVSREKKESFPLTVTSAQKNPTAFYLCASSMGHPFEPQHFGDGTRLSIL.

With respect to this clone: One end of the junction varies from germline; a read error may be responsible. Read data end 3 residues before the CDR3 end; the end is taken from the germline J gene. This chain joins TRBV7-9 and TRBJ2-7; D uncertain. CDR1 is SEHNR and CDR2 is FQNEAQ in the germline V gene (reference sequence). The CDR3 consists of 12 residues. The DNA read from the CDR3 is TGTTCCAGCAGCCCCGCGGCTTACGAG. Translating it yields CSSSPAAYE. The entire CDR3 sequence reads CSSSPAAYEQYF.